This T cell receptor (beta chain) was sequenced in a study of long-term antiretroviral therapy in people with HIV. Study results and caveats: In samples taken after ART, diversity increased but remained below transplant donor control levels. Pre-ART expanded clones dominated the repertoire at every time point. Versus controls, repertoires in people with HIV had narrower CDR3 length ranges.

The CDR3 has 17 residues. Germline trimming cut 8 bases from V and 1 base from J; bases unmatched to any gene: 14. CDR1 and CDR2 (germline): SEHNR, FQNEAQ (reference sequence). The libraries were made with immunoSEQ v3.0 at survey level. Libraries were prepared by immunoSEQ multiplex PCR; TCRdb keeps only in-frame clonotypes and omits some of them. The sample lists tens of thousands of clones, around 90% occurring once. Treatment of all HIV participants took place in the United States. About this clone: Its specificity is not known.

The sequenced sample was unsorted PBMCs, obtained just over 5 years after starting antiretroviral therapy. The V and J genes are TRBV7-9 and TRBJ1-1; TRBD1 matches 9 bases. The origin of this receptor is a woman aged 40 to 50 with HIV. CDR3 sequence: CASCEGGQGLWNTEAFF. The CDR3 nucleotides are TGTGCCAGCTGTGAGGGGGGACAGGGATTATGGAACACTGAAGCTTTCTTT.